These T cell receptor beta chains were read from a single sample in a study of CXCR3-negative and CXCR3-positive naive CD8 T cells. TCRdb re-analyzed the 5' RACE reads; it lists each CDR3 protein once, without DNA. The sample table sets out some 68,000 distinct CDR3 sequences. Sequencing was done on a sample of naive CXCR3+ CD8+ T cells from blood. The source of these receptors is a human donor in good health. Some clones in this sample may be carry-over from other donors' samples. Each CDR3 is given with its conserved first and last residue.

cdr3_length,v_call,j_call,cdr3_aa
14,TRBV28,TRBJ2-1,CASSPKRERGEQFF
14,TRBV29-1,TRBJ1-1,CSVSRRNSNTEAFF
14,TRBV7-9,TRBJ2-2,CASSSQHNTGELFF
16,TRBV20-1,TRBJ2-7,CSARDPSGAAPYEQYF
15,TRBV7-2,TRBJ2-7,CASSLAGGNIYEQYF
13,TRBV29-1,TRBJ2-7,CSVWGNVEHEQYF
16,TRBV7-6,TRBJ2-7,CASSLAWGPVSYEQYF
15,TRBV29-1,TRBJ2-7,CSAGVWGGPSYEQYF
11,TRBV30,TRBJ2-7,CAWNRGSEQYF
12,TRBV19,TRBJ2-7,CASSIGGLEQYF
13,TRBV30,TRBJ1-6,CAWSVRADSPLHF
12,TRBV7-9,TRBJ2-3,CASSPWTDTQYF
16,TRBV5-1,TRBJ2-7,CASSLAPSPPNYEQYF
13,TRBV6-5,TRBJ2-7,CASSYGQFYEQYF
14,TRBV6-2/TRBV6-3,TRBJ1-1,CASTQSGGRPEAFF
15,TRBV2,TRBJ2-1,CASSVGSGSNNEQFF
15,TRBV9,TRBJ2-7,CASGIGTSGGYEQYF